This T cell receptor (beta chain) came from a study of early T cells in non-severe SARS-CoV-2 infection. There are 14 residues in the CDR3. The J segment lost 4 bases and the V segment lost 4 bases, leaving 8 bases of the junction unmatched. Germline lookup yields CDR1 SGHRS and CDR2 YFSETQ. Study-wide results and limits: Lookups in VDJdb leaned toward anti-spike CD8 responses and missed private and CD4 specificities.

This clonotype was counted many times. What it recognizes is unknown. TCRdb reanalysed the 5' RACE reads using MiXCR and keeps one entry per CDR3 protein. Here the sample spans 25,000 to 35,000 distinct CDR3 sequences, less than 7% being singletons. This receptor was taken from an adult who was a healthcare worker with PCR-confirmed SARS-CoV-2 infection or an uninfected control (not recorded which). V gene TRBV5-1 combines with J gene TRBJ2-7; 7 bases agree with TRBD1. The sequencing input was whole blood. The DNA of the CDR3 is TGCGCCAGCAGCATCGACAGGGTCGGGTACGAGCAGTACTTC. Its protein product is CASSIDRVGYEQYF.